The next 9 T cell receptor beta chains were all read from a single sample in a study of regulatory T cells in long-lasting Graves disease. With iRepertoire HTBI primers and Arm-PCR of CDR3 regions, TCR beta libraries were built. TCRdb passed the multiplex PCR reads through MiXCR, listing each CDR3 protein once. The sample contains 400,000 to 500,000 distinct CDR3 sequences, around 15% of which appear only once. Time point given: newly diagnosed GD, antithyroid drugs for less than 3 months. After RNA was extracted from PBMCs, the TCR library was made from it. These same data were also listed under a study on T cells in Graves' hyperthyroidism and ophthalmopathy.

The input for sequencing was peripheral blood mononuclear cells (PBMCs), taken at new diagnosis, from a patient treated with antithyroid drugs. The source of these receptors is a woman aged 45-65 years with Graves disease.

This clonotype showed up many times. The chain recombines TRBV7-9 with TRBJ2-1; TRBD2 agrees at 7 bases. CDR3 size: 17 residues. Trimming removed 3 bases from V and 7 bases from J; junction bases left unmatched: 15. Germline CDR1 is SEHNR and CDR2 is FQNEAQ (reference sequence). CDR3 nucleotides: TGTGCCAGCAGCTTCGGTCGCGGCGGGAGTGGGTCGAATGAGCAGTTCTTC. It specifies CASSFGRGGSGSNEQFF.

Worth noting for this clonotype: A single base separates this from a much larger clone, so it may be a read error. The chain employs TRBV28 and TRBJ2-3; D is possibly TRBD1 (5 bases). Judging by the DNA end, TRBJ1-1 fits better; the J call may be wrong. CDR1 and CDR2 from the germline V gene are MDHEN and SYDVKM. CDR3 length equals 14 residues. The CDR3 reads CASLPKDRPIVAFF. The DNA for the CDR3 is TGTGCCAGCCTACCGAAAGACAGACCTATAGTGGCTTTCTTT.

This clonotype was picked up a small number of times. The chain employs TRBV7-9 and TRBJ2-2; 8 bases map to TRBD2. CDR1 is SEHNR and CDR2 is FQNEAQ in the germline V gene (reference sequence). The CDR3 runs 17 residues. Trimming cost V 5 bases and J 6 bases; bases outside gene matches: 14. The CDR3: CASSQRTAAGVAGELFF. CDR3 in DNA: TGTGCCAGCAGCCAACGGACAGCAGCGGGAGTGGCCGGGGAGCTGTTTTTT.

V usage is TRBV5-1 and J usage is TRBJ1-1; the D is unclear. The length of the CDR3 is 14 residues. In germline, CDR1 is SGHRS, CDR2 YFSETQ. Trimming stripped 2 bases from V and 2 bases from J, with 10 bases between. The CDR3 nucleotides are TGCGCCAGCAGCTTCAACGACCGTAACACTGAAGCTTTCTTT. It encodes CASSFNDRNTEAFF.

This clonotype has ten or more counts. The gene calls are TRBV3-1 and TRBJ2-7; perhaps TRBD2 as D (6 bases). The germline gives CDR1 LGHDT, CDR2 YNNKEL (reference sequence). CDR3 length equals 14 residues. V was cut by 3 bases and J by 3 bases, with 12 bases left in between. The CDR3 coding sequence is TGTGCCAGCAGCCAGACTAGTGGGGTCTACGAGCAGTACTTC. Encoded protein: CASSQTSGVYEQYF.

There are many counts of this clonotype. The rearrangement joins TRBV12-3 or TRBV12-4 to TRBJ2-1; 14 positions agree with TRBD2. J gave up 0 bases and V 6 bases, and 4 bases lay outside the gene matches. This CDR3 is 17 amino acids long. CDR3 region: CASSSGTSGSSYNEQFF. Written as DNA, the CDR3 is TGTGCCAGCAGCTCCGGGACTAGCGGGAGCTCCTACAATGAGCAGTTCTTC.

A note on this clonotype: This is likely an artifact of a read error, given a far larger clone one base away. V and J are TRBV11-2 and TRBJ2-1, with D maybe TRBD1 (7 bases). In germline, CDR1 is SGHAT, CDR2 FQNNGV. The CDR3 length is 15 residues. The CDR3 protein is CASSEPGGGYNEQLF. The CDR3 DNA reads as TGTGCCAGCAGTGAACCCGGAGGGGGCTACAATGAGCAGCTCTTC.

The chain is built from TRBV19 and TRBJ1-3; 11 bases align to TRBD1. The CDR3 length is 17 residues. The ends lost 9 bases at V and 0 bases at J; junction bases unmatched: 10. Germline V gene sequence: CDR1 LNHDA, CDR2 SQIVND (reference sequence). The CDR3 sequence: CASSKAGTGGSGNTIYF. CDR3 nucleotides: TGTGCCAGCTCAAAGGCCGGGACAGGGGGCTCTGGAAACACCATATATTTT.

This clonotype was detected a few times. The CDR3 spells CASSLEGKYSNQPQHF. CDR3 in DNA: TGTGCCAGCAGCTTAGAGGGCAAGTATAGCAATCAGCCCCAGCATTTT. The rearrangement links TRBV7-2 to TRBJ1-5, with unresolved D. Germline V lookup: CDR1 SGHTA, CDR2 FQGNSA. Trimming left V 1 base short and J 0 bases short, with 10 bases between. The CDR3 covers 16 residues.